Sequencing of this T cell receptor (beta chain) was carried out in a study of cytomegalovirus exposure and HLA in healthy donors. Comment on this clone: The sample carries other DNA sequences with the same CDR3.

Trimming removed 0 bases at V and 0 bases at J, with 4 bases between. The germline V gene has CDR1 SGDLS and CDR2 YYNGEE. The CDR3 length is 14 residues. Profiling relied on immunoSEQ multiplex PCR, and the TCRdb table lists in-frame clones only, not all of them. The sample holds 120,000 to 150,000 clones, about nine tenths seen once. The chain combines TRBV9 with TRBJ2-1; the D is unclear. The TCR comes from a man aged 18 to 30 in good health and CMV-seronegative. Sequencing was done on a sample of PBMCs. CDR3: CASSVVSSYNEQFF. In DNA, the CDR3 is TGTGCCAGCAGCGTAGTCAGCTCCTACAATGAGCAGTTCTTC.